The next 4 T cell receptor beta chains were all read from a single sample in a study of CD8 T cells in ankylosing spondylitis. TCRdb ran MiXCR on the 5' RACE reads and lists one entry per CDR3 protein. The sample includes roughly 280,000 distinct CDR3 sequences, over 15% of them seen just once. The specimen sequenced was blood, either unsorted or a sorted T cell fraction (not recorded which). The receptor source for this set is a male donor with ankylosing spondylitis or in good health (not recorded which).

The V gene is TRBV4-1, the J gene TRBJ2-3; tentative D call: TRBD2 (5 bases). The V and J ends lost 3 bases and 0 bases respectively, with 13 bases between them. The germline gives CDR1 MGHRA, CDR2 YSYEKL. The CDR3 loop spans 16 amino acids. The CDR3 here is CASSQELVLSTDTQYF. DNA for the CDR3: TGCGCCAGCAGCCAGGAACTAGTGTTGAGCACAGATACGCAGTATTTT.

This clonotype was recorded a few times. The V call is TRBV7-3, the J call TRBJ2-3; D is possibly TRBD2 (6 bases). Trimming stripped 3 bases from V and 4 bases from J, with 23 bases between. CDR1 and CDR2 from the germline V gene are SGHTA and FQGTGA. This CDR3 contains 18 residues. The CDR3 DNA reads TGTGCCAGCAGCTTTAAAATTCGGGTCGGGGGTATGGCAGATACGCAGTATTTT. It yields the protein CASSFKIRVGGMADTQYF.

The chain uses TRBV6-1 and TRBJ2-1, with 8 bases fitting TRBD2. The CDR3 is 15 amino acids. The germline V gene has CDR1 MNHNS and CDR2 SASEGT. V shed 8 bases, J shed 3 bases, and the junction held 9 bases outside the gene matches. The CDR3 reads CASAYGGASYNEQFF. The CDR3 nucleotides read TGTGCCAGCGCGTACGGGGGGGCAAGCTACAATGAGCAGTTCTTC.

V and J are TRBV20-1 and TRBJ2-2; 7 positions match TRBD2. There are 14 residues in the CDR3. Germline loops: CDR1 DFQATT, CDR2 SNEGSKA (reference sequence). V was clipped by 6 bases and J by 0 bases; unmatched bases: 4. The CDR3 sequence is CSAPSGTNTGELFF. The DNA of the CDR3 is TGCAGTGCCCCTAGCGGAACGAACACCGGGGAGCTGTTTTTT.